This TCR beta chain was profiled in a study of blood T cell repertoires in COVID-19. How the authors handled the data: How many nucleated cells were present was estimated from reference gene primer amplification. Profiling relied on immunoSEQ multiplex PCR, and the TCRdb table lists in-frame clones only, not all of them. The DNA was the basis for D and trimming; V, J and clone size are from that table. The sample lists 250,000 to 400,000 clones; 80% to 90% were seen once. Trimming removed 10 bases from V and 7 bases from J, with 13 bases in between. The CDR3 length is 11 residues. Germline lookup yields CDR1 MNHEY and CDR2 SVGAGI.

This TCR was sampled from a young woman who had recovered from COVID-19. The V call is TRBV6-5, the J call TRBJ1-1; D is ambiguous. Sequencing was carried out using PBMCs or T cells enriched from blood (not recorded which). The CDR3 is CATERAGEAFF. CDR3 nucleotide sequence: TGTGCCACCGAGAGGGCCGGTGAAGCTTTCTTT.